Listed here are 8 T cell receptor beta chains from one sample, sequenced in a study of cytomegalovirus exposure and HLA in healthy donors (dated by TCRdb to the late 2010s). Libraries were made using the immunoSEQ multiplex PCR assay. For the multiplex PCR, a mixture combining 60 forward primers for TCR Vbeta segments and 13 reverse primers for TCR Jbeta segments was used. TCRdb re-hosts the immuneACCESS table, in-frame sequences only. Its copies lack some clones; in the studies checked, an unresolved V gene accounts for under half of them, and the cause for the rest is not known. In this sample the table shows 150,000 to 200,000 clones, 85% to 90% of which occur a single time. The top ten clonotypes cover approximately 1.7% of the sample. Specimen: PBMCs. These receptors all stem from a woman between 18 and 29 years old in good health and CMV-seronegative.

The chain joins TRBV19 to TRBJ2-3, with D tentatively TRBD2 (7 bases). V was cut by 3 bases and J by 8 bases, with 15 bases left in between. The CDR3 covers 14 residues. Germline CDR1 LNHDA, CDR2 SQIVND (reference sequence). For the CDR3, the DNA is TGTGCCAGTAGTATGGGGGGGCCAGCCCCTACGCAGTATTTT. This codes for CASSMGGPAPTQYF.

V gene TRBV5-8 combines with J gene TRBJ2-1; 13 bases fit TRBD2. The CDR3 is 14 amino acids. The V gene end was trimmed by 5 bases and the J gene end by 7 bases; junction bases not matched to a gene: 3. Germline CDR1 and CDR2: SGHTS and YDEGEE. DNA for the CDR3: TGTGCCAGCAGTGGACTAGCGGGAGTAAATGAGCAGTTCTTC. As protein: CASSGLAGVNEQFF.

The V gene is TRBV11-3, the J gene TRBJ1-3, with a tentative D call TRBD1 (5 bases). The ends were cut back, 1 base at V and 5 bases at J, with 9 bases in the middle. Germline V gives CDR1 SGHNT, CDR2 YENEEA. CDR3 length: 14 amino acids. CDR3 nucleotide sequence: TGTGCCAGCAGCTTAGGGGCAGGGAGAAACACCATATATTTT. It encodes CASSLGAGRNTIYF.

This clone was seen a handful of times. The rearrangement links TRBV25-1 to TRBJ2-3; D is unresolved. The CDR3 length is 11 residues. The germline V gene has CDR1 MGHDK and CDR2 SYGVNS. The V end was cut by 5 bases, the J end by 2 bases, with 2 bases between. CDR3 loop: CASSLTDTQYF. CDR3 nucleotide sequence: TGTGCCAGCAGTCTCACAGATACGCAGTATTTT.

This clone was found once. This chain connects TRBV30 to TRBJ1-6, with 9 bases aligning to TRBD1. Germline CDR1 GTSNPN, CDR2 SVGIG (reference sequence). V lost 1 base and J lost 10; bases outside the gene matches: 2. The CDR3 extends over 13 amino acids. The CDR3 loop is CAWSGTGDSPLHF. CDR3 nucleotide sequence: TGTGCCTGGAGTGGGACAGGGGACTCACCCCTCCACTTT.

This sequence joins TRBV19 and TRBJ1-3; D is perhaps TRBD1 (6 bases). The germline CDR1 and CDR2 sequences are LNHDA and SQIVND (reference sequence). Deletions cut 9 bases from V and 8 bases from J, with 11 bases between. CDR3 length: 11 amino acids. The DNA of the CDR3 is TGTGCCAGCCGAGGGGGGGACACCATATATTTT. Its protein product is CASRGGDTIYF.

V and J are TRBV18 and TRBJ2-7, with TRBD1 matching 9 bases. The germline gives CDR1 KGHSH, CDR2 LQKENI. The CDR3 length is 16 residues. J was trimmed by 4 bases and V by 4 bases; bases with no gene match: 11. The CDR3 protein is CASSLPSRTGVYEQYF. Written as DNA, the CDR3 is TGTGCCAGCTCACTACCCTCTCGGACAGGGGTATACGAGCAGTACTTC.

The chain joins TRBV9 to TRBJ2-1, with 9 nucleotides matching TRBD2. The CDR3 spans 17 residues. The germline V gene has CDR1 SGDLS and CDR2 YYNGEE. V was clipped by 0 bases and J by 4 bases; unmatched bases: 8. The CDR3 nucleotides are TGTGCCAGCAGCGTAGGGGTGACTAGCGGTATGTACAATGAGCAGTTCTTC. It encodes CASSVGVTSGMYNEQFF.